This passage covers 25 T cell receptor beta chains from one sample sequenced in a study of T cells in Graves' hyperthyroidism and ophthalmopathy. Amplified TCR beta CDR3 regions came from RNA transcripts. First-round RT-PCR targeting the TCR CDR3 was performed with the HTBI primer set. TCRdb passed the multiplex PCR reads through MiXCR, listing each CDR3 protein once. This table holds under 400,000 distinct CDR3 sequences, about a sixth found once. The sample taken for sequencing was blood. The source is a woman aged 40-49 years with Graves' ophthalmopathy.

This clonotype was seen ten or more times. The rearrangement joins TRBV12-3 or TRBV12-4 to TRBJ2-2; maybe TRBD2 (6 bases). The CDR3 runs to 14 residues. Trimming removed 7 bases at V and 4 bases at J, with 13 bases between. In DNA, the CDR3 is TGTGCCAGCAAGAGAAGCGGGCTCACCGGGGAGCTGTTTTTT. Amino acid sequence: CASKRSGLTGELFF.

The chain uses TRBV6-1 and TRBJ2-5, with 8 bases fitting TRBD1. CDR1 and CDR2 from the germline V gene are MNHNS and SASEGT. V gave up 4 bases and J gave up 5 bases; unmatched junction bases: 6. The CDR3 loop spans 14 amino acids. The CDR3 spells CASSAQGAWETQYF. In DNA form, the CDR3 reads TGTGCCAGCAGTGCCCAGGGGGCTTGGGAGACCCAGTACTTC.

On this clonotype itself: Germline is not matched at one junction end, which may reflect a read error. The V and J genes are TRBV6-1 and TRBJ1-2; 7 nucleotides line up with TRBD1. Germline V CDR1 and CDR2: MNHNS, SASEGT. The CDR3 is 11 residues long. For the CDR3, the DNA is TGTGCCAGCAGTAAAGGGACAGCGCTGATCTTC. Translation gives CASSKGTALIF.

V and J are TRBV6-1 and TRBJ2-7; the D gene is possibly TRBD2 (5 bases). The CDR3 loop spans 13 amino acids. From germline, CDR1 is MNHNS and CDR2 SASEGT. V was clipped by 8 bases and J by 5 bases, with 16 bases between them. CDR3 amino acids: CASLPVAGDEQYF. The DNA of the CDR3 is TGTGCCAGCTTACCTGTGGCCGGGGACGAGCAGTACTTC.

The V call is TRBV5-1, the J call TRBJ2-7, with 8 bases lining up with TRBD2. V shed 0 bases and J 5 bases; nucleotides not matched to a gene: 10. Germline-derived CDR1 and CDR2 are SGHRS and YFSETQ. The CDR3 is 16 residues long. The DNA for the CDR3 is TGCGCCAGCAGCTTGGTAAGCGGGGGTCATGGGGACGAGCAGTACTTC. It yields the protein CASSLVSGGHGDEQYF.

This clonotype occurred many times. The gene calls are TRBV12-3 or TRBV12-4 and TRBJ2-7; D is tentatively TRBD1 or TRBD2 (5 bases each). The CDR3 has 14 amino acids. V was clipped by 4 bases and J by 2 bases, with 12 bases between them. The CDR3 DNA sequence: TGTGCCAGCAGTTATTTCTCGGGGCCCTACGAGCAGTACTTC. Translating it yields CASSYFSGPYEQYF.

Concerning this clonotype itself: A much bigger clone sits one base away, suggesting this may be a read error. The rearrangement links TRBV28 to TRBJ2-1; D is unclear. Germline assignment: CDR1 MDHEN and CDR2 SYDVKM. This CDR3 contains 13 residues. Trimming pared 6 bases from V and 4 bases from J, leaving 10 bases between. CDR3 in DNA: TGTGCCAGCAGAACTAAGGAGTACAATGAGCAGTTCTTC. Translated: CASRTKEYNEQFF.

In its sample, this clonotype was seen many times. V usage is TRBV5-6 and J usage is TRBJ1-5, with 7 bases that match TRBD1. CDR1 is SGHDT and CDR2 is YYEEEE in the germline V gene. The CDR3 length is 14 residues. The V gene end was trimmed by 2 bases and the J gene end by 4 bases; junction bases not matched to a gene: 3. The chain's CDR3 is CASSFGTENQPQHF. For the CDR3, the DNA is TGTGCCAGCAGCTTCGGGACAGAAAATCAGCCCCAGCATTTT.

This clonotype was counted at least ten times. This chain joins TRBV6-5 and TRBJ1-5, with a tentative D call TRBD1 (5 bases). V was cut by 3 bases and J by 0 bases, with 9 bases left in between. Germline V gene data show CDR1 as MNHEY and CDR2 as SVGAGI. The CDR3 length is 15 residues. The CDR3 region is CASSYAGNSNQPQHF. The CDR3 DNA reads TGTGCCAGCAGTTATGCAGGGAATAGCAATCAGCCCCAGCATTTT.

This clonotype came up many times. The V and J genes are TRBV6-5 and TRBJ2-7; D is perhaps TRBD2 (5 bases). This CDR3 spans 15 amino acids. V was clipped by 3 bases and J by 4 bases, with 16 bases between them. From germline, CDR1 is MNHEY and CDR2 SVGAGI. In nucleotides, the CDR3 is TGTGCCAGCAGTTATGGAGAGGGTGGTTCGTACGAGCAGTACTTC. It codes for CASSYGEGGSYEQYF.

This clonotype was observed at least ten times. The chain is built from TRBV6-5 and TRBJ2-7, with 9 bases aligning to TRBD1. Germline V gene data show CDR1 as MNHEY and CDR2 as SVGAGI. J lost 0 bases, V lost 7 bases, and 10 bases had no gene match. There are 16 residues in the CDR3. Here the CDR3 DNA reads TGTGCCAGCAAACGACAGGGGGGTCGTAACTCCTACGAGCAGTACTTC. Its protein product is CASKRQGGRNSYEQYF.

This clonotype was recorded at least ten times. This chain joins TRBV25-1 and TRBJ2-5; D is undetermined. Germline loops: CDR1 MGHDK, CDR2 SYGVNS. The CDR3 length is 15 residues. The V gene lost 0 bases and the J gene lost 0 bases, with 8 bases spanning the gap. The CDR3 is CASSEYSLYQETQYF. For the CDR3, the DNA is TGTGCCAGCAGTGAATACAGCCTTTACCAAGAGACCCAGTACTTC.

The sample holds many counts of this clonotype. The rearrangement uses TRBV20-1 and TRBJ2-7; D is uncertain. There are 12 residues in the CDR3. CDR1 and CDR2 (germline): DFQATT, SNEGSKA (reference sequence). V was cut by 0 bases and J by 5 bases, with 8 bases left in between. The DNA of the CDR3 is TGCAGTGCTAGAGATATGTTTCACGAGCAGTACTTC. This translates into CSARDMFHEQYF.

This clonotype was seen many times. This may arise from a read error, as a much more abundant clone is one base away. The chain links TRBV5-1 to TRBJ1-1; D is unresolved. The germline CDR1 and CDR2 sequences are SGHRS and YFSETQ. The CDR3 is 14 amino acids. DNA of the CDR3: TGCGCCAGCAGCTTTTCTAGCGGGAACACTGAAGCTCTCTTT. As protein: CASSFSSGNTEALF.

This clonotype was counted many times. This chain joins TRBV27 and TRBJ1-2; D ambiguous. CDR3 size: 13 residues. With 6 bases removed from V and 4 bases from J, the gap between germline ends came to 12 bases. Germline assignment: CDR1 MNHEY and CDR2 SMNVEV (reference sequence). CDR3 nucleotides: TGTGCCAGCAGACCCCGGACTCCCTATGGCTACACCTTC. Translation gives CASRPRTPYGYTF.

The chain combines TRBV6-5 with TRBJ2-2; TRBD2 agrees at 8 bases. The length of the CDR3 is 17 residues. Germline V gene sequence: CDR1 MNHEY, CDR2 SVGAGI. V trimming: 4 bases; J trimming: 8 bases; junction bases outside the gene matches: 15. CDR3 amino acids: CASSSPQSGSPWGELFF. The DNA of the CDR3 is TGTGCCAGCAGTTCCCCGCAGAGCGGGAGCCCATGGGGGGAGCTGTTTTTT.

V and J are TRBV14 and TRBJ2-7; no reliable D call. Trimming took 1 base from V and 2 from J, leaving 9 bases between them. Germline V gives CDR1 SGHDN, CDR2 FVKESK. The CDR3 is made up of 14 amino acids. The CDR3 DNA reads TGTGCCAGCAGCCAAGTTCCAGATCCCTACGAGCAGTACTTC. It specifies CASSQVPDPYEQYF. Using reference TRBV14 and TRBJ2-7 for the parts outside the CDR3, the full variable domain is EAGVTQFPSHSVIEKGQTVTLRCDPISGHDNLYWYRRVMGKEIKFLLHFVKESKQDESGMPNNRFLAERTGGTYSTLKVQPAELEDSGVYFCASSQVPDPYEQYFGPGTRLTVT.

This clonotype has a count of ten or more. The rearrangement uses TRBV5-6 and TRBJ2-7, with D perhaps given as TRBD1 or TRBD2 (5 bases each). The CDR3 is made up of 14 amino acids. Per the germline V gene, CDR1 is SGHDT and CDR2 is YYEEEE. The V end was cut by 5 bases, the J end by 3 bases, with 15 bases between. CDR3 in amino acids: CASSTGTTFYEQYF. CDR3 nucleotide sequence: TGTGCCAGCAGTACCGGGACGACCTTCTACGAGCAGTACTTC.

Note on this clonotype: At one end, the junction sequence differs from germline, possibly due to a read error. The CDR3 protein is CASSYSRVGNNQPQLF. DNA for the CDR3: TGTGCCAGCAGTTACTCGCGGGTAGGGAACAATCAGCCCCAGCTTTTT. The V gene is TRBV6-2 or TRBV6-3, the J gene TRBJ1-5, with D unresolved. The CDR3 runs 16 residues. In germline, CDR1 is MNHEY, CDR2 SVGEGT.

This clonotype has a count of ten or more. The chain employs TRBV28 and TRBJ1-2; possibly TRBD1 for D (5 bases). Germline V gives CDR1 MDHEN, CDR2 SYDVKM. There are 15 residues in the CDR3. V was shortened by 6 bases and J by 4 bases, with 18 bases between the two germline ends. The CDR3 DNA reads TGTGCCAGCAGCCCGAACCATCAGGGATCCTATGGCTACACCTTC. It specifies CASSPNHQGSYGYTF.

V gene TRBV19 combines with J gene TRBJ1-5; D might be TRBD1 (5 bases). Germline values: CDR1 LNHDA, CDR2 SQIVND (reference sequence). The CDR3 extends over 17 amino acids. V was cut by 2 bases and J by 4 bases, with 18 bases left in between. CDR3 in amino acids: CASSILPQESGNQPQHF. CDR3 nucleotides: TGTGCCAGTAGTATACTTCCTCAGGAATCAGGGAATCAGCCCCAGCATTTT.

The chain combines TRBV6-5 with TRBJ1-2, with a possible D match to TRBD1 (6 bases). Trimming left V 0 bases short and J 3 bases short, with 14 bases between. This CDR3 is built from 16 residues. The germline CDR1 and CDR2 sequences are MNHEY and SVGAGI. The CDR3 nucleotides are TGTGCCAGCAGTTACTCTTGGGGGGGCCGGCACTATGGCTACACCTTC. Translation: CASSYSWGGRHYGYTF.

Regarding this clonotype: It may be a read error: a sequence one base away is much more abundant. The rearrangement uses TRBV4-3 and TRBJ1-3; the D is unclear. Trimming took off 0 bases at V and 0 bases at J, with 12 bases between the two ends. The CDR3 covers 17 residues. Looked up from germline, CDR1 is LGHNA and CDR2 is YSLEER. The CDR3 nucleotides read TGCGCCAGCAGCCAAGATCTGATTACAGTCTCTGGAAACACCATATATTTT. The encoded protein is CASSQDLITVSGNTIYF.

This clonotype has a count of ten or more. V usage is TRBV7-2 and J usage is TRBJ2-7; D is ambiguous. Germline lookup yields CDR1 SGHTA and CDR2 FQGNSA. This CDR3 is 15 amino acids long. The ends were cut back, 5 bases at V and 4 bases at J, with 18 bases in the middle. The CDR3 DNA is TGTGCCAGCAGCCCCCGACTCTTCCCCCAATACGAGCAGTACTTC. This sequence encodes CASSPRLFPQYEQYF.

This chain uses TRBV6-1 with TRBJ2-4; 10 bases are a match to TRBD2. Germline-derived CDR1 and CDR2 are MNHNS and SASEGT. This CDR3 comprises 15 residues. V lost 7 bases, J lost 8 bases, and 11 bases stayed unmatched. CDR3 DNA sequence: TGTGCCAGCACCTCCGGCAGCGGGAGGGCCGACATTCAGTACTTC. This gives the protein CASTSGSGRADIQYF.